The clone carrying this T cell receptor (beta chain) has just a few counts. Its antigen is not known. Carried by the TCR beta cDNA libraries were unique molecular identifiers. In TCRdb, the PCR reads were re-called with MiXCR into one record per CDR3 protein. Of roughly 870,000 distinct CDR3 sequences in the sample, roughly half were seen once. From germline, CDR1 is SEHNR and CDR2 FQNEAQ (reference sequence). V lost 4 bases and J lost 7, with 23 bases in between. The CDR3 is made up of 17 amino acids. This entry comes from a study of post-analysis software for immune sequencing data. Broader study findings: The study found TRBV5-6, TRBV5-1 and TRBV20-1 among five or six TRBV segments more frequent in patients than controls. Significantly decreased normalized Chao1 diversity was recorded for multiple sclerosis patients relative to controls. Samples prepared in the same batch strongly co-clustered by F measure.

The specimen sequenced was blood. The receptor was derived from a girl aged 5-17 years with multiple sclerosis. The rearrangement joins TRBV7-9 to TRBJ2-1; D is perhaps TRBD1 or TRBD2 (6 bases each). CDR3: CASSSGGWGATINEQFF. The CDR3 bases are TGTGCCAGCAGCTCCGGGGGTTGGGGGGCTACAATTAATGAGCAGTTCTTC.